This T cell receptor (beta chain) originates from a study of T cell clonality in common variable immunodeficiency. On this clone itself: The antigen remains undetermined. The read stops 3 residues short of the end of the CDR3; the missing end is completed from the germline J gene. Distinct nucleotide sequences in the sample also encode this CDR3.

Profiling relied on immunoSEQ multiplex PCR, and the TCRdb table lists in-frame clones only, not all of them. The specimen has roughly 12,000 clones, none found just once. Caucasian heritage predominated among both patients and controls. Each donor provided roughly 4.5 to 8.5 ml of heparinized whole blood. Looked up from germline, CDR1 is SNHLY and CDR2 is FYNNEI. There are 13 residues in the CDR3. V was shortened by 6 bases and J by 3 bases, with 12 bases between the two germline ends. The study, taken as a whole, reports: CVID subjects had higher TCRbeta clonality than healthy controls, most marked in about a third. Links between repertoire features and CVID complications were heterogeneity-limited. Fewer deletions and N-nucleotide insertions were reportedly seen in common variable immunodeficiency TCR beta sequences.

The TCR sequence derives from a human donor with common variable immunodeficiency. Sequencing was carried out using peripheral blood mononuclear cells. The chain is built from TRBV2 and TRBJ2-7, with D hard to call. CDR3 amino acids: CASSPDWIYEQYF. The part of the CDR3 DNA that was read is TGTGCCAGCAGCCCTGACTGGATCTACGAG.